This paragraph covers one T cell receptor (beta chain) sequence. Its antigen remains unknown. The data derive from a study of T cell repertoires in cytomegalovirus infection. Study summary: Both CMV infection and a matching HLA type were indicated by public TCR beta signatures.

Study outcomes and limitations: People with CMV and the relevant HLA were identified by cumulative public TCR beta family frequency. CMV-specific TCR beta clonotypes restricted by HLA-C dominated the ex vivo response.

The CDR3 length is 18 residues. Trimming removed 10 bases from V and 2 bases from J; junction bases left unmatched: 16. Germline V CDR1 and CDR2: LNHDA, SQIVND (reference sequence). TCRdb fed the reads into MiXCR, producing one record per CDR3 protein. The data show 80,000 to 130,000 distinct CDR3 sequences, roughly a quarter seen once. Sequenced sample: CD8+ T cells from PBMCs. This clonotype was obtained from a human donor in good health (CMV status not recorded). Some clones in this sample may be carry-over from other donors' samples. The V gene is TRBV19, the J gene TRBJ2-6, with 8 positions matching TRBD1. This chain's CDR3 is CATAPLGQGAAGANVLTF. CDR3 bases: TGTGCCACCGCACCCTTGGGGCAGGGGGCGGCTGGGGCCAACGTCCTGACTTTC.